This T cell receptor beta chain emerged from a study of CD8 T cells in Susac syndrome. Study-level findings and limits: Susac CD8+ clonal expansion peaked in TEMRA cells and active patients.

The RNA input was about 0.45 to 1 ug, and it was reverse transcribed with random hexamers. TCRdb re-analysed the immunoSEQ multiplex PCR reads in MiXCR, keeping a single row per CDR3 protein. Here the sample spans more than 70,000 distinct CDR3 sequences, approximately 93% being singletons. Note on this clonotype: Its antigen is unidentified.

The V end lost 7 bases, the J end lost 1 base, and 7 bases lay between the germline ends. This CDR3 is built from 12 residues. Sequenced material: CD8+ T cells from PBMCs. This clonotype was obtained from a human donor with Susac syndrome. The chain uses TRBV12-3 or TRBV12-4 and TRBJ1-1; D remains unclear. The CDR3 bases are TGTGCCAGCAAGATGCAGAACACTGAAGCTTTCTTT. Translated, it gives CASKMQNTEAFF.